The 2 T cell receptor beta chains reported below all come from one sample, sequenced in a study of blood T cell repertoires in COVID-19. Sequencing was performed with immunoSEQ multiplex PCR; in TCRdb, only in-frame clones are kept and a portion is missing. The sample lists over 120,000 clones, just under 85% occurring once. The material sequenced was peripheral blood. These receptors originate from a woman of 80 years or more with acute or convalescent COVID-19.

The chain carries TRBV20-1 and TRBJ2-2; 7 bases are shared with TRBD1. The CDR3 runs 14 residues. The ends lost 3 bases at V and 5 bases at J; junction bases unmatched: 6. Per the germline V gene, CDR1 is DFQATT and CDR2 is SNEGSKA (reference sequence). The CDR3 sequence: CSASLGTVTGELFF. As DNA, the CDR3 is TGCAGTGCTAGTTTAGGGACAGTGACCGGGGAGCTGTTTTTT.

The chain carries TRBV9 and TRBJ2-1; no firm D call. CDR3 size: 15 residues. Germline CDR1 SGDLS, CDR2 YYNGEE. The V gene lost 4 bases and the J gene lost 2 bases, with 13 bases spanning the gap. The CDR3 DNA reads TGTGCCAGCAGCCCGAGTTTGAGGCCCTACAATGAGCAGTTCTTC. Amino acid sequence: CASSPSLRPYNEQFF.